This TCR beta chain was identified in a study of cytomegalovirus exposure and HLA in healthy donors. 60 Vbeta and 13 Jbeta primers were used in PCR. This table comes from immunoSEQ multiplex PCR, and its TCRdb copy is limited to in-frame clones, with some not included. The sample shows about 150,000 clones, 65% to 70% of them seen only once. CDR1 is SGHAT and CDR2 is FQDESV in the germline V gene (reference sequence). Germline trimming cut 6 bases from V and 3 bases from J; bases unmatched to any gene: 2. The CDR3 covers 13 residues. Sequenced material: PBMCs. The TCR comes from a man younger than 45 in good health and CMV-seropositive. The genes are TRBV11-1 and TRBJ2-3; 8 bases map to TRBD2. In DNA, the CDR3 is TGTGCCAGCAGGCGGGAGGAAACAGATACGCAGTATTTT. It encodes CASRREETDTQYF.